The 15 T cell receptor beta chains in this list originate from one sample, sequenced in a study of T cell responses to AZD1222 COVID-19 vaccine. Sequencing was performed with immunoSEQ multiplex PCR; in TCRdb, only in-frame clones are kept and a portion is missing. The sample lists about 150,000 clones, 94% occurring once. This sample comprised peripheral blood, obtained on day 0 of AZD1222 vaccination. These receptors came from an adult in good health.

In this sample, this clone turned up a few times. The V and J genes are TRBV28 and TRBJ1-4; tentatively, D is TRBD1 (5 bases). This CDR3 has 14 residues. In germline, CDR1 is MDHEN, CDR2 SYDVKM. Trimming shortened V by 3 bases and J by 4 bases, and 9 bases separated the two germline ends. The CDR3 loop reads CASSLTTDNEKLFF. The CDR3 DNA reads as TGTGCCAGCAGTTTGACGACAGATAATGAAAAACTGTTTTTT.

This chain connects TRBV6-5 to TRBJ2-1; 8 bases are a match to TRBD2. The V gene's germline CDR1 is MNHEY and CDR2 SVGAGI. The CDR3 is made up of 14 amino acids. V dropped 5 bases and J dropped 7; count of bases not matched to a gene: 7. The CDR3 region has the DNA TGTGCCAGCAGTCTGGGACTAGGCACAAATGAGCAGTTCTTC. Translated, it gives CASSLGLGTNEQFF.

The chain recombines TRBV18 with TRBJ1-1; no clear D gene. Deletions cut 4 bases from V and 1 base from J, with 4 bases between. The CDR3 consists of 12 residues. Germline V gene sequence: CDR1 KGHSH, CDR2 LQKENI. In DNA form, the CDR3 reads TGTGCCAGCTCACTCGGGAACACTGAAGCTTTCTTT. Amino acids: CASSLGNTEAFF. The full variable domain, its missing parts supplied by reference TRBV18 and TRBJ1-1, is NAGVMQNPRHLVRRRGQEARLRCSPMKGHSHVYWYRQLPEEGLKFMVYLQKENIIDESGMPKERFSAEFPKEGPSILRIQQVVRGDSAAYFCASSLGNTEAFFGQGTRLTVV.

This clone was observed once. This chain links TRBV3-1 (or the pseudogene TRBV3-2) with TRBJ1-4; 10 bases map to TRBD1. Trimming at V came to 3 bases and at J to 8 bases, leaving 6 bases not matched to a gene. The CDR3 has 15 amino acids. From germline, CDR1 is LGHDT and CDR2 YNNKEL (reference sequence). In nucleotides, the CDR3 is TGTGCCAGCAGCCACCGGGACAGGGGCCCCGAAAAACTGTTTTTT. Translating gives CASSHRDRGPEKLFF.

This clone turned up a few times. The genes are TRBV6-1 and TRBJ2-3; D is perhaps TRBD1 (7 bases). Germline CDR1 MNHNS, CDR2 SASEGT. This CDR3 spans 16 amino acids. V lost 0 bases and J 6 bases, leaving 16 bases between the germline ends. The CDR3 sequence: CASSEAHGGGWDTQYF. The CDR3 region has the DNA TGTGCCAGCAGTGAAGCTCACGGAGGGGGCTGGGATACGCAGTATTTT.

V gene TRBV18 combines with J gene TRBJ2-5; TRBD2 aligns across 11 bases. Trimming at V came to 3 bases and at J to 5 bases, leaving 8 bases not matched to a gene. The CDR3 spans 16 residues. Germline V gene lookup returns CDR1 KGHSH and CDR2 LQKENI. Here the CDR3 DNA reads TGTGCCAGCTCACCGTTCGCACTAGCGGGAGACGAGACCCAGTACTTC. Protein product: CASSPFALAGDETQYF.

V is TRBV24-1 and J is TRBJ1-2; D remains unclear. CDR1 is KGHDR and CDR2 is SFDVKD in the germline V gene. V lost 5 bases to trimming and J lost 0 bases, with 24 bases between them. The CDR3 is made up of 19 amino acids. CDR3: CATSAPRYFGPVPNYGYTF. The CDR3 DNA reads TGTGCCACCAGTGCCCCACGGTACTTCGGTCCAGTACCTAACTATGGCTACACCTTC.

The chain has TRBV7-9 and TRBJ1-3, with D perhaps TRBD1 (5 bases). This CDR3 region has 14 residues. The germline CDR1 and CDR2 sequences are SEHNR and FQNEAQ (reference sequence). Trimming removed 5 bases at V and 2 bases at J, with 10 bases between. The CDR3 nucleotides read TGTGCCAGCAGCGATTGGACAACTGGAAACACCATATATTTT. Translation gives CASSDWTTGNTIYF. Looking up the rest from reference TRBV7-9 and TRBJ1-3 gives the full variable domain: DTGVSQNPRHKITKRGQNVTFRCDPISEHNRLYWYRQTLGQGPEFLTYFQNEAQLEKSRLLSDRFSAERPKGSFSTLEIQRTEQGDSAMYLCASSDWTTGNTIYFGEGSWLTVV.

The rearrangement uses TRBV18 and TRBJ2-3; D call uncertain. CDR3 size: 16 residues. V lost 3 bases to trimming and J lost 2 bases, with 15 bases between them. Per germline, CDR1 KGHSH and CDR2 LQKENI. The CDR3 region is CASSPFEGGTTDTQYF. The CDR3, as DNA: TGTGCCAGCTCACCTTTCGAAGGCGGCACCACAGATACGCAGTATTTT.

V gene TRBV10-3 combines with J gene TRBJ2-5; 10 nucleotides agree with TRBD2. V trimming: 6 bases; J trimming: 3 bases; junction bases outside the gene matches: 7. The CDR3 consists of 15 residues. CDR1 is ENHRY, CDR2 SYGVKD, per germline. The CDR3 DNA is TGTGCCATCAGCCAGCGGGGGGGAGGAAAAGAGACCCAGTACTTC. It encodes CAISQRGGGKETQYF.

This clone occurred once. The V gene is TRBV10-3, the J gene TRBJ2-4, with 8 nucleotides matching TRBD1. V lost 0 bases, J lost 5 bases, and 0 bases stayed unmatched. The CDR3 runs 14 residues. Germline lookup yields CDR1 ENHRY and CDR2 SYGVKD. This chain's CDR3 is CAISESTGENIQYF. CDR3 in DNA: TGTGCCATCAGTGAGTCGACAGGGGAAAACATTCAGTACTTC.

The J gene is TRBJ2-1, the V gene TRBV9; TRBD1 is a possible D gene (6 bases). Trimming removed 0 bases from V and 5 bases from J, with 9 bases in between. Per germline, CDR1 SGDLS and CDR2 YYNGEE. CDR3 length: 14 amino acids. The chain's CDR3 is CASSVEAGDNEQFF. The CDR3, as DNA: TGTGCCAGCAGCGTAGAGGCAGGGGACAATGAGCAGTTCTTC.

The V and J genes are TRBV9 and TRBJ2-7; no reliable D call. The CDR3 loop spans 11 amino acids. Trimming took off 6 bases at V and 2 bases at J, with 6 bases between the two ends. Germline V gene lookup returns CDR1 SGDLS and CDR2 YYNGEE. The CDR3 DNA reads as TGTGCCAGCACCCCGGCCTACGAGCAGTACGTC. It codes for CASTPAYEQYV.

This chain links TRBV3-1 (or the pseudogene TRBV3-2) with TRBJ2-6; 8 positions agree with TRBD1. V lost 2 bases to trimming and J lost 2 bases; unmatched junction nucleotides: 2. CDR3 length: 16 residues. Germline lookup yields CDR1 LGHDT and CDR2 YNNKEL (reference sequence). The CDR3 reads CASSQPTGAGANVLTF. The DNA for the CDR3 is TGTGCCAGCAGCCAACCGACAGGGGCTGGGGCCAACGTCCTGACTTTC.

DNA of the CDR3: TGTGCCAGCAGGTCGGGACTAGCCCATGAGCAGTTCTTC. It translates to CASRSGLAHEQFF. The rearrangement joins TRBV12-3 or TRBV12-4 to TRBJ2-1, with 9 bases lining up with TRBD2. V trimming: 6 bases; J trimming: 8 bases; junction bases outside the gene matches: 5. The CDR3 totals 13 residues.